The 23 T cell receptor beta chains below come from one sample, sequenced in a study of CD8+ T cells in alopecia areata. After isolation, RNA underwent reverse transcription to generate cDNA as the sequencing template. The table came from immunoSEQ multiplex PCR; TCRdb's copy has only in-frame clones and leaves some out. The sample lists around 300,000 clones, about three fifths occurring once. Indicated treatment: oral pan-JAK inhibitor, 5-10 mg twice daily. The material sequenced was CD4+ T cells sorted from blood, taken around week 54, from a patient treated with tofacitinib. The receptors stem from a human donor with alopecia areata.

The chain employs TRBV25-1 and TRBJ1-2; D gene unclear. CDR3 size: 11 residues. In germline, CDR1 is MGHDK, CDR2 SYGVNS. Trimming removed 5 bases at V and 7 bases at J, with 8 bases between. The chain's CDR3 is CASSRDGGYTF. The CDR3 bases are TGTGCCAGCAGTCGAGACGGTGGCTACACCTTC.

DNA of the CDR3: TGTGCCAGCAGCCTCGGTGCCGGGCCCAGGGTTTCCTACAATGAGCAGTTCTTC. Protein sequence: CASSLGAGPRVSYNEQFF. The rearrangement uses TRBV13 and TRBJ2-1; TRBD1 is a possible D gene (5 bases). Germline CDR1 PRHDT, CDR2 FYEKMQ (reference sequence). V shed 5 bases and J shed 1 base, with 21 bases lying between them. This CDR3 comprises 18 residues.

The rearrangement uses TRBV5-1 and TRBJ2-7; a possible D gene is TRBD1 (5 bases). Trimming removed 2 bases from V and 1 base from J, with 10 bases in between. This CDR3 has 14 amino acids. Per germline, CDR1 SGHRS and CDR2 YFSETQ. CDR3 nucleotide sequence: TGCGCCAGCAGCTTAAAAGGGGCTTCCTACGAGCAGTACTTC. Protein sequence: CASSLKGASYEQYF.

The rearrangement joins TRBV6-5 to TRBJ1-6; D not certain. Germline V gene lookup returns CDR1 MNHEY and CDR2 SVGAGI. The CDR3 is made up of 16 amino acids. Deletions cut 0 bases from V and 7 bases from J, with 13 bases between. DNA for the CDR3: TGTGCCAGCAGTTACTCCGACGCTAGAGGAAATTCACCCCTCCACTTT. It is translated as CASSYSDARGNSPLHF.

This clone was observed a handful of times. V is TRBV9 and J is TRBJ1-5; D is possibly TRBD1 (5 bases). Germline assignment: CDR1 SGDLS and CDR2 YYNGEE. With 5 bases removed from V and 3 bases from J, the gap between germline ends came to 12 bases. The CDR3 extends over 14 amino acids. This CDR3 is CASSRGTFNQPQHF. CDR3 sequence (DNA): TGTGCCAGCAGTCGGGGGACCTTCAATCAGCCCCAGCATTTT.

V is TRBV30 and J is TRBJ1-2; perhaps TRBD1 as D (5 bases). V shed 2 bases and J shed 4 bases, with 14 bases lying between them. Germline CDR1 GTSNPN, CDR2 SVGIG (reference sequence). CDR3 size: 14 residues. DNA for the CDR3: TGTGCCTGGAGTTTGGAGGGACTAAGCTATGGCTACACCTTC. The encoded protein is CAWSLEGLSYGYTF.

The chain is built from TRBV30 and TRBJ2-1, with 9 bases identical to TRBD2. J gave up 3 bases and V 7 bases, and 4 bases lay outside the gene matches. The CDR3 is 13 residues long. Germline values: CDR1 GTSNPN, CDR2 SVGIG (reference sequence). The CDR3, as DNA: TGTGCCTTCGGACTAGCGAACTACAATGAGCAGTTCTTC. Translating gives CAFGLANYNEQFF. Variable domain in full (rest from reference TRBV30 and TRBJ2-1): SQTIHQWPATLVQPVGSPLSLECTVEGTSNPNLYWYRQAAGRGLQLLFYSVGIGQISSEVPQNLSASRPQDRQFILSSKKLLLSDSGFYLCAFGLANYNEQFFGPGTRLTVL.

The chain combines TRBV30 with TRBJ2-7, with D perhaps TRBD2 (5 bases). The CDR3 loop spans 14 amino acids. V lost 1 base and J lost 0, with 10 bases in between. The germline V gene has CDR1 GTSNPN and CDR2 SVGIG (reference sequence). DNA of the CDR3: TGTGCCTGGAGTGGCGGGCTTGTCTCCTACGAGCAGTACTTC. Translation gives CAWSGGLVSYEQYF.

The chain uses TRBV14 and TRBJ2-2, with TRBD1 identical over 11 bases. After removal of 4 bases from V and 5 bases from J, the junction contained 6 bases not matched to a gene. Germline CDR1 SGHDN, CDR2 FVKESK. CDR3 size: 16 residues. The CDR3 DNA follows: TGTGCCAGCAGCCTCTGGACAGGGGGCATGACCGGGGAGCTGTTTTTT. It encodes CASSLWTGGMTGELFF.

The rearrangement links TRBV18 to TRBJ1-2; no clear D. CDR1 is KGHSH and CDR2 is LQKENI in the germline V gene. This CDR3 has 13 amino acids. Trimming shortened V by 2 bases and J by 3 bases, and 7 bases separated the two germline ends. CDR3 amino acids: CASSPVDDYGYTF. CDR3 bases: TGTGCCAGCTCACCAGTGGACGACTATGGCTACACCTTC.

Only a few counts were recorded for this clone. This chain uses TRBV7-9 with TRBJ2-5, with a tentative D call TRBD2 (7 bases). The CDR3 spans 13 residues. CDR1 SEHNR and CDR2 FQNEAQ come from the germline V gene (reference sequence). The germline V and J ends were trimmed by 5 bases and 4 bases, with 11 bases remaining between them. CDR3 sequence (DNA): TGTGCCAGCAGCGAGGGGGGGCGAGAGACCCAGTACTTC. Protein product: CASSEGGRETQYF.

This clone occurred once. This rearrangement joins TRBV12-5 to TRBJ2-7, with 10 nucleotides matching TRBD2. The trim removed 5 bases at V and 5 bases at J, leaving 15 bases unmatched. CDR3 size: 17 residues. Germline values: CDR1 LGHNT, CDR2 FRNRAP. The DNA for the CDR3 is TGTGCTAGTGGTCCCTCCGATTGGGGACTAGCGTCCCACGAGCAGTACTTC. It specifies CASGPSDWGLASHEQYF.

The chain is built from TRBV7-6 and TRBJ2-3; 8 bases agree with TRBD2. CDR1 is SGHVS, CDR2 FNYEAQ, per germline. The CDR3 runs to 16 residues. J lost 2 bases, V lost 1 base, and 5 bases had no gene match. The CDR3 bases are TGTGCCAGCAGCTTAGGTTCGCGGGGGGCCACAGATACGCAGTATTTT. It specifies CASSLGSRGATDTQYF.

The CDR3 DNA reads as TGTGCCAGCAGTGGGGGACAGCCCAATCAGCCCCAGCATTTT. Encoded protein: CASSGGQPNQPQHF. The genes are TRBV2 and TRBJ1-5; 7 nucleotides align to TRBD1. In germline, CDR1 is SNHLY, CDR2 FYNNEI. J gave up 3 bases and V 4 bases, and 3 bases lay outside the gene matches. This CDR3 spans 14 amino acids.

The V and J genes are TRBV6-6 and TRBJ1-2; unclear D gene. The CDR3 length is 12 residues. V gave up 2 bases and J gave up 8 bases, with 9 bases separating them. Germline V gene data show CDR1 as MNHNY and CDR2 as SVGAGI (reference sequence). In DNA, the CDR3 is TGTGCCAGCAGTTACACTGACGGGGGCTACACCTTC. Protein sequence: CASSYTDGGYTF.

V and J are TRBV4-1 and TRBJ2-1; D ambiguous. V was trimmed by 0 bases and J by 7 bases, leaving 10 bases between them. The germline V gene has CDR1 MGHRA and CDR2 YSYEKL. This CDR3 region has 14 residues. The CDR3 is CASSQDPDQNEQFF. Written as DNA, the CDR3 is TGCGCCAGCAGCCAAGATCCGGACCAAAATGAGCAGTTCTTC.

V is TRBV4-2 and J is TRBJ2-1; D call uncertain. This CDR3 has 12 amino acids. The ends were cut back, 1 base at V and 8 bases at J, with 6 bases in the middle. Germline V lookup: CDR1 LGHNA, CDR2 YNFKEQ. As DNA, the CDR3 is TGTGCCAGCAGCCAAGTATACGATGAGCAGTTCTTC. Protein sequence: CASSQVYDEQFF.

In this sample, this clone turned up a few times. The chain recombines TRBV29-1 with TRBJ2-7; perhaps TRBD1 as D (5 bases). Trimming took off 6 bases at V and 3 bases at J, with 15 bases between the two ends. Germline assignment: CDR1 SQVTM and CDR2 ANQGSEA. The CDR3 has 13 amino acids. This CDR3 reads CSVRMDTYYEQYF. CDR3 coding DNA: TGCAGCGTCCGTATGGACACCTACTACGAGCAGTACTTC.

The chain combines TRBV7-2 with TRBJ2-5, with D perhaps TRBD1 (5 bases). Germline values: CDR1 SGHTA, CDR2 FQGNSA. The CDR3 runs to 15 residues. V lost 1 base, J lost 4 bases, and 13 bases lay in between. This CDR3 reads CASSLGGGAGETQYF. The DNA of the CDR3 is TGTGCCAGCAGCTTAGGCGGTGGGGCCGGAGAGACCCAGTACTTC.

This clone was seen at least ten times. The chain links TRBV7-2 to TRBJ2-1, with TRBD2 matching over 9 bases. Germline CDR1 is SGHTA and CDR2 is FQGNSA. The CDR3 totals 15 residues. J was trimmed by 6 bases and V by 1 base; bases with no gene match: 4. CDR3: CASSLGPGLANEQFF. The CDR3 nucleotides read TGTGCCAGCAGCTTAGGGCCGGGACTAGCCAATGAGCAGTTCTTC.

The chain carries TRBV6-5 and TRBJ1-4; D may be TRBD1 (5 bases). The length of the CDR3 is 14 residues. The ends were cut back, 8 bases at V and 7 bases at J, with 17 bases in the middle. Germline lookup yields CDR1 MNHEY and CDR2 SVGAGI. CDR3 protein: CASRRGTTSEKLFF. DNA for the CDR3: TGTGCCAGCCGTAGGGGAACAACGAGTGAAAAACTGTTTTTT.

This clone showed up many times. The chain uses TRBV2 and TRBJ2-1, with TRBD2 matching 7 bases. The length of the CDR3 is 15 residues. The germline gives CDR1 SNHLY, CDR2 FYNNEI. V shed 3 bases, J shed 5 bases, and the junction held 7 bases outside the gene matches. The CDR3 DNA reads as TGTGCCAGCAGTGATACTCGCGGGGGTGACAATGAGCAGTTCTTC. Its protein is CASSDTRGGDNEQFF.

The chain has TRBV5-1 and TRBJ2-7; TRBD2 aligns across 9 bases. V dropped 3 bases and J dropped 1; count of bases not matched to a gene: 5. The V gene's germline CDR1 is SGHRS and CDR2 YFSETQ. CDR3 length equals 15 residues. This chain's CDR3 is CASSWASGASYEQYF. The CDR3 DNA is TGCGCCAGCAGCTGGGCTAGCGGGGCGTCCTACGAGCAGTACTTC.